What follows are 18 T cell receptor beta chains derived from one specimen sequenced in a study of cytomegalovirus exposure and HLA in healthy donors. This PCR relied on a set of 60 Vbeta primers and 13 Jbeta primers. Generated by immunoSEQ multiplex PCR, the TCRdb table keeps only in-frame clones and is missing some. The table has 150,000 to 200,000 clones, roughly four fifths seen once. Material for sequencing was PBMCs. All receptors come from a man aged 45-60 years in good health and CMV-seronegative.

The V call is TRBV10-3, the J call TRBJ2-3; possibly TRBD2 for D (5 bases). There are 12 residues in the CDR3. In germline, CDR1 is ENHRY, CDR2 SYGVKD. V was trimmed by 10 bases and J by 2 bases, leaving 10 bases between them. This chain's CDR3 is CATARATDTQYF. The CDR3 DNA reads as TGTGCCACCGCGAGGGCCACAGATACGCAGTATTTT.

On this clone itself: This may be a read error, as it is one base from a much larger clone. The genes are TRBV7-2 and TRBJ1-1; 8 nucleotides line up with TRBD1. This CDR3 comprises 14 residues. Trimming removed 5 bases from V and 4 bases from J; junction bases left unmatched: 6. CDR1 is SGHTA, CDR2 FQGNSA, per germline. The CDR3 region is CASSPGQGGTEAFF. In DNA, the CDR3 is TGTGCCAGCAGCCCAGGACAGGGCGGCACTGAAGCTTTCTTT.

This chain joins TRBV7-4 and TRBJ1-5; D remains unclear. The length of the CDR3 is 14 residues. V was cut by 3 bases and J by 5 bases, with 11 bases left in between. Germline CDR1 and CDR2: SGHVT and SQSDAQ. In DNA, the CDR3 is TGTGCCAGCAGCTTTAAGAGGTTCGATCAGCCCCAGCATTTT. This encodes CASSFKRFDQPQHF. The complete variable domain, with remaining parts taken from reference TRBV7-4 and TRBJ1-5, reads GAGVSQSPRYKVAKRGRDVALRCDSISGHVTLYWYRQTLGQGSEVLTYSQSDAQRDKSGRPSGRFSAERPERSVSTLKIQRTEQGDSAVYLCASSFKRFDQPQHFGDGTRLSIL.

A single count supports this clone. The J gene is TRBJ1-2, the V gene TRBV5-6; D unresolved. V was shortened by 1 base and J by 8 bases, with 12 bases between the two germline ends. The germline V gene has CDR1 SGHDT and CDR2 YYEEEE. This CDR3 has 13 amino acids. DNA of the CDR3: TGTGCCAGCAGCTTGTCCGGGGTTGGAGGCTACACCTTC. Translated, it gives CASSLSGVGGYTF.

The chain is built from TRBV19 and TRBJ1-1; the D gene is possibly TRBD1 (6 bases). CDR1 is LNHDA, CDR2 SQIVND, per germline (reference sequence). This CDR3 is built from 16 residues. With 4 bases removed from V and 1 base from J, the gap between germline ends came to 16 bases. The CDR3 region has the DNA TGTGCCAGTAGTAAAAACAGACAGGCGCAGAACACTGAAGCTTTCTTT. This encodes CASSKNRQAQNTEAFF.

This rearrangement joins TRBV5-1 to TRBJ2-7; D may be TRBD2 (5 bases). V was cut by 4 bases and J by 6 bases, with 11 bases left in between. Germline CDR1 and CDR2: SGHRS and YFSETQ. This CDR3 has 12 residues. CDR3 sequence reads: CASSLRTGEQYF. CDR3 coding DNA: TGCGCCAGCAGCCTTCGGACTGGCGAGCAGTACTTC.

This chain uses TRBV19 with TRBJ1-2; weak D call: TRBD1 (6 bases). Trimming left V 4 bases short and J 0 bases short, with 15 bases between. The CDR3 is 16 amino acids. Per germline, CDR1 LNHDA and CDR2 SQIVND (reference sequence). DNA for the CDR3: TGTGCCAGTAGTACCAGACAGGATCTCACTAACTATGGCTACACCTTC. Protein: CASSTRQDLTNYGYTF.

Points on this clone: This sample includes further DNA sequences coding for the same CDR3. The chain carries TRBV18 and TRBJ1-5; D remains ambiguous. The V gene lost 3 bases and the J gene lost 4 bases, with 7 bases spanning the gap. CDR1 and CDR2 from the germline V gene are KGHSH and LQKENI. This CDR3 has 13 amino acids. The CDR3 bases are TGTGCCAGCTCACCCGGGGAGAATCAGCCCCAGCATTTT. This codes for CASSPGENQPQHF.

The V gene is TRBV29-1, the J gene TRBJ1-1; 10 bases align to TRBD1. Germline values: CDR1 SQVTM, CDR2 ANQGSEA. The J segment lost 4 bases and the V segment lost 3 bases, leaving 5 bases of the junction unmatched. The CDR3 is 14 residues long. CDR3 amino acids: CSVDAGQGGTEAFF. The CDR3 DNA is TGCAGCGTTGACGCTGGACAGGGGGGCACTGAAGCTTTCTTT. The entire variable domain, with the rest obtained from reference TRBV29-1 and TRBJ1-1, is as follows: SAVISQKPSRDICQRGTSLTIQCQVDSQVTMMFWYRQQPGQSLTLIATANQGSEATYESGFVIDKFPISRPNLTFSTLTVSNMSPEDSSIYLCSVDAGQGGTEAFFGQGTRLTVV.

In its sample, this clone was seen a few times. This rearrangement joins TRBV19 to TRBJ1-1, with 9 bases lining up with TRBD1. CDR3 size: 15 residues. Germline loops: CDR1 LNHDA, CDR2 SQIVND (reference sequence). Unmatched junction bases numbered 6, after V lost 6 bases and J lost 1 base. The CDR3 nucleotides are TGTGCCAGTAGGACCGGGACAGGGCCGAACACTGAAGCTTTCTTT. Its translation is CASRTGTGPNTEAFF.

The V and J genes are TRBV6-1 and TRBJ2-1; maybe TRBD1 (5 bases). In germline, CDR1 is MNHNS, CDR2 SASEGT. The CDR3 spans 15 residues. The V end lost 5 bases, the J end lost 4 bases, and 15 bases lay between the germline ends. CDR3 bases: TGTGCCAGCAGTCCCCGACAGAGAAATTACAATGAGCAGTTCTTC. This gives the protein CASSPRQRNYNEQFF.

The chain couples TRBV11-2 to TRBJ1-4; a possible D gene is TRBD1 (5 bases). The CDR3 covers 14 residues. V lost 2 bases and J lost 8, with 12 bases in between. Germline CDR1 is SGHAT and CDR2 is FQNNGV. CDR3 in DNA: TGTGCCAGCAGCTTAAGACCGGAGGGGGAAAAACTGTTTTTT. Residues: CASSLRPEGEKLFF.

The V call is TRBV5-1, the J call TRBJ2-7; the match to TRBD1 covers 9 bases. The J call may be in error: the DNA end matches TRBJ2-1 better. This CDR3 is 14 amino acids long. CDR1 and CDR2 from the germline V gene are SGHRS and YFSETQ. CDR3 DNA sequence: TGCGCCAGCAGCCTTGGACAGGGGATCGATGAGCAGTTCTTC. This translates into CASSLGQGIDEQFF.

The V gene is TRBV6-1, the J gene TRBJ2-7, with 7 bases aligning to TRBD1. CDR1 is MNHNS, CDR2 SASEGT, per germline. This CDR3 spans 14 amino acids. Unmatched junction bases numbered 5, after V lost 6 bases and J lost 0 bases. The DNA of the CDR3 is TGTGCCAGCAGCAAGACAGGGCCCTCCTACGAGCAGTACTTC. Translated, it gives CASSKTGPSYEQYF.

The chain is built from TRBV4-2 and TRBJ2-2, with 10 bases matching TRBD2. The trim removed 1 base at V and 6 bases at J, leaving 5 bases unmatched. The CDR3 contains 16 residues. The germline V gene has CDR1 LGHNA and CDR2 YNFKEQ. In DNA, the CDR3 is TGTGCCAGCAGCCAAGGGGCTAGCGGGAGACCCGGGGAGCTGTTTTTT. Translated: CASSQGASGRPGELFF.

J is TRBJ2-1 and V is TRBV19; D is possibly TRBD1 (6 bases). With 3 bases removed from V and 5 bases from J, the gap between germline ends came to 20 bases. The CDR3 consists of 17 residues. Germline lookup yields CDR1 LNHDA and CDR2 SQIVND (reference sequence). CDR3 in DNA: TGTGCCAGTAGTATGAATGGAGGAGGACAGTCCAACAATGAGCAGTTCTTC. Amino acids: CASSMNGGGQSNNEQFF.

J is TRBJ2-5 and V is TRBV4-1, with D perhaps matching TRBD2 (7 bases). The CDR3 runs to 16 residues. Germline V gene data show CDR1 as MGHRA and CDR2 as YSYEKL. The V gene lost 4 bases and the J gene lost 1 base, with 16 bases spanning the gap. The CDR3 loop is CASSRLLAGAQETQYF. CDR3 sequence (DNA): TGCGCCAGCAGCCGCCTCCTGGCGGGGGCCCAAGAGACCCAGTACTTC.

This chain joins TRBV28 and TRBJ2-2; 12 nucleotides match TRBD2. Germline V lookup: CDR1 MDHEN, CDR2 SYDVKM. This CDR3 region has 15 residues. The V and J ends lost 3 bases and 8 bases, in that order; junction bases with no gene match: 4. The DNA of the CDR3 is TGTGCCAGCAGTTTGACTAGCGGGGGCCGAGGGGAGCTGTTTTTT. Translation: CASSLTSGGRGELFF.